The 5 T cell receptor beta chains listed next were all sequenced from one sample in a study of CD8 T cells in Susac syndrome (dated by TCRdb to between 2017 and 2020). Libraries were made using the immunoSEQ multiplex PCR assay. RNA was extracted with the RNeasy kit and roughly 0.45 to 1 ug was reverse transcribed using random hexamers. TCRdb reworked the public reads: Q25 trimming with fastp, MiXCR clone assembly, productive beta chains retained. Each CDR3 protein appears once, grouped with its most common genes and DNA. The sample table holds some 200,000 distinct CDR3 sequences, of which approximately 95% were seen once. The ten largest account for around 0.15% of the sample. The specimen sequenced was CD8+ T cells from PBMCs. The receptors were gathered from a human donor with Susac syndrome.

V usage is TRBV11-1 and J usage is TRBJ2-1; TRBD2 aligns across 7 bases. CDR1 SGHAT and CDR2 FQDESV come from the germline V gene (reference sequence). The CDR3 has 17 amino acids. Trimming at V came to 5 bases and at J to 5 bases, leaving 15 bases not matched to a gene. CDR3 sequence: CASSTRLAVIGNNEQFF. The CDR3 region has the DNA TGTGCCAGCAGCACCAGACTAGCCGTAATTGGGAACAATGAGCAGTTCTTC. Looking up the rest from reference TRBV11-1 and TRBJ2-1 gives the full variable domain: EAEVAQSPRYKITEKSQAVAFWCDPISGHATLYWYRQILGQGPELLVQFQDESVVDDSQLPKDRFSAERLKGVDSTLKIQPAELGDSAMYLCASSTRLAVIGNNEQFFGPGTRLTVL.

The V call is TRBV12-3 or TRBV12-4, the J call TRBJ1-2, with TRBD1 identical over 8 bases. The V segment lost 4 bases and the J segment 5 bases; nucleotides outside the gene matches: 6. The CDR3 consists of 14 residues. The chain's CDR3 is CASSSPGTGYGYTF. The CDR3, as DNA: TGTGCCAGCAGTTCGCCCGGGACAGGATATGGCTACACCTTC.

The V call is TRBV28, the J call TRBJ2-1; TRBD2 might be the D (5 bases). The germline V gene has CDR1 MDHEN and CDR2 SYDVKM. V gave up 5 bases and J gave up 4 bases, with 21 bases separating them. The CDR3 loop spans 17 amino acids. CDR3 coding DNA: TGTGCCAGCAGTACAAACCGGGAAACCGACTCTTACAATGAGCAGTTCTTC. As protein: CASSTNRETDSYNEQFF.

The rearrangement links TRBV13 to TRBJ2-7; tentative D call: TRBD1 (5 bases). Trimming took 2 bases from V and 4 from J, leaving 9 bases between them. The V gene's germline CDR1 is PRHDT and CDR2 FYEKMQ (reference sequence). This CDR3 contains 13 residues. CDR3 loop: CASSLQGIYEQYF. In DNA, the CDR3 is TGTGCCAGCAGCTTACAGGGAATTTACGAGCAGTACTTC.

The genes are TRBV30 and TRBJ2-1, with TRBD2 identical over 9 bases. After removal of 2 bases from V and 2 bases from J, the junction contained 7 bases not matched to a gene. Germline values: CDR1 GTSNPN, CDR2 SVGIG (reference sequence). The CDR3 runs 16 residues. The CDR3 DNA reads TGTGCCTGGAGTCCCCCAGCGGGGGGCCCCTACAATGAGCAGTTCTTC. This encodes CAWSPPAGGPYNEQFF.